Included here is one TCR beta chain sequence, with context. The naive CD8 population came from CD45RO-negative cells selected for CCR7, without terminally differentiated effector memory CD45RA+ cells. Profiling relied on immunoSEQ multiplex PCR, and the TCRdb table lists in-frame clones only, not all of them. The table includes about 2 million clones, about 94% detected once. The data belong to a study of shared clonotypes between healthy human individuals. Germline CDR1 is MNHNS and CDR2 is SASEGT. The CDR3 totals 14 residues. Trimming took 4 bases from V and 4 from J; bases not matched to a gene: 7.

The chain joins TRBV6-1 to TRBJ2-7; 7 bases match TRBD2. The receptor was derived from a man between 18 and 29 years old in good health. The sequencing sample was made of naive CD8+ T cells sorted from blood. The DNA for the CDR3 is TGTGCCAGCAGTGCTCGGAGGGAGGGATACGAGCAGTACTTC. It codes for CASSARREGYEQYF.